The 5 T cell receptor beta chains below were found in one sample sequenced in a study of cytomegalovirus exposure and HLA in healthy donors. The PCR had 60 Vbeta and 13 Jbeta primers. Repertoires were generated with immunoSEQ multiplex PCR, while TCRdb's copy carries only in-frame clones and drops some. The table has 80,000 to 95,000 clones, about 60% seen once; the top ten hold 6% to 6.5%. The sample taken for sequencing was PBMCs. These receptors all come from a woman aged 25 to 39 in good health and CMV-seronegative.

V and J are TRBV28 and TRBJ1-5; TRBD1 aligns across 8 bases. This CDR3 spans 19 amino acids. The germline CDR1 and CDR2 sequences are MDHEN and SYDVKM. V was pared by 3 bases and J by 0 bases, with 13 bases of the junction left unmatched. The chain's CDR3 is CASSFPIQGAQYSNQPQHF. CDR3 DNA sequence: TGTGCCAGCAGTTTTCCGATCCAGGGGGCCCAATATAGCAATCAGCCCCAGCATTTT.

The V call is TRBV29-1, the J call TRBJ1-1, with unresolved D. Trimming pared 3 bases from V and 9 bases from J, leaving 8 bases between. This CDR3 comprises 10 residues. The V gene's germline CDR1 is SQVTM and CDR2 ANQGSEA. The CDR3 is CSVEEGKAFF. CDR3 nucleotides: TGCAGCGTTGAGGAGGGTAAAGCTTTCTTT.

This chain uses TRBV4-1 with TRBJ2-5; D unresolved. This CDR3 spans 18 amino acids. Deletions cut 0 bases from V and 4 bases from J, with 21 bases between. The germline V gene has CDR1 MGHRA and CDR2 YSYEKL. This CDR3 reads CASSQDRLGWQKRETQYF. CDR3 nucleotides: TGCGCCAGCAGCCAAGATCGTCTTGGGTGGCAGAAGCGAGAGACCCAGTACTTC.

The CDR3 DNA reads TGCGCCAGCAGCTTGGCCGCCAGAACAGATACGCAGTATTTT. Translated: CASSLAARTDTQYF. This sequence joins TRBV5-1 and TRBJ2-3; no definite D call. The CDR3 spans 14 residues. Germline V gene lookup returns CDR1 SGHRS and CDR2 YFSETQ. V dropped 0 bases and J dropped 3 bases, with 8 bases sitting between them.

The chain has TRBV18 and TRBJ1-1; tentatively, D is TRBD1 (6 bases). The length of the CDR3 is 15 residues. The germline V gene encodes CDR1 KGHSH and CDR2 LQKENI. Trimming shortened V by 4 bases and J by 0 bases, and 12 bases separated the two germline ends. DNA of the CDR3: TGTGCCAGCTCACTAAAACGGGACATGAACACTGAAGCTTTCTTT. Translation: CASSLKRDMNTEAFF.